These 23 T cell receptor beta chains came from one sample sequenced in a study of blood T cell repertoires in COVID-19. Sequencing was performed with immunoSEQ multiplex PCR; in TCRdb, only in-frame clones are kept and a portion is missing. Of roughly 250,000 clones listed, 70% to 85% were seen once; the top ten hold approximately 9.4%. Sequencing input: peripheral blood. Receptor source: a woman over 75 with acute or convalescent COVID-19.

The chain joins TRBV5-1 to TRBJ1-1; D uncertain. The CDR3 is 16 residues long. Trimming took off 0 bases at V and 3 bases at J, with 15 bases between the two ends. Germline loops: CDR1 SGHRS, CDR2 YFSETQ. As DNA, the CDR3 is TGCGCCAGCAGCTTGGACGGGTGGGCGGAGGACACTGAAGCTTTCTTT. Its protein product is CASSLDGWAEDTEAFF.

This clone was detected only once. The rearrangement uses TRBV18 and TRBJ1-6; 8 nucleotides agree with TRBD1. The CDR3 is 14 amino acids. Germline-derived CDR1 and CDR2 are KGHSH and LQKENI. The trim removed 2 bases at V and 10 bases at J, leaving 4 bases unmatched. The CDR3: CASSPGQGDSPLHF. In nucleotides, the CDR3 is TGTGCCAGCTCACCAGGACAGGGAGACTCACCCCTCCACTTT.

J is TRBJ1-2 and V is TRBV7-9; no firm D call. Germline V gives CDR1 SEHNR, CDR2 FQNEAQ (reference sequence). The CDR3 loop spans 14 amino acids. With 4 bases removed from V and 7 bases from J, the gap between germline ends came to 16 bases. CDR3 DNA sequence: TGTGCCAGCAGCTCCCTTCCCGACATCTCTGGCTACACCTTC. It yields the protein CASSSLPDISGYTF.

The chain recombines TRBV5-1 with TRBJ1-6; 8 bases are a match to TRBD1. CDR3 length: 17 amino acids. V lost 3 bases, J lost 3 bases, and 8 bases stayed unmatched. The germline CDR1 and CDR2 sequences are SGHRS and YFSETQ. The CDR3 loop reads CASSWGQATYYNSPLHF. The CDR3 coding sequence is TGCGCCAGCAGCTGGGGACAGGCTACCTACTATAATTCACCCCTCCACTTT.

This sequence joins TRBV10-3 and TRBJ2-5, with a possible D match to TRBD1 (6 bases). Per germline, CDR1 ENHRY and CDR2 SYGVKD. V lost 3 bases to trimming and J lost 5 bases, with 7 bases between them. The CDR3 consists of 12 residues. The CDR3 DNA follows: TGTGCCATCAGTGAAAGGGGGGAGACCCAGTACTTC. Its translation is CAISERGETQYF.

The V gene is TRBV5-1, the J gene TRBJ2-3; 8 bases fit TRBD2. Germline assignment: CDR1 SGHRS and CDR2 YFSETQ. The CDR3 runs 16 residues. After removal of 0 bases from V and 7 bases from J, the junction contained 10 bases not matched to a gene. The CDR3 sequence: CASSLDFGGVPNTQYF. The CDR3 DNA is TGCGCCAGCAGCTTGGATTTCGGGGGGGTCCCTAATACGCAGTATTTT.

The chain carries TRBV3-1 (or the pseudogene TRBV3-2) and TRBJ1-1; 9 nucleotides agree with TRBD1. V shed 0 bases, J shed 6 bases, and the junction held 11 bases outside the gene matches. The CDR3 has 17 amino acids. The germline V gene has CDR1 LGHDT and CDR2 YNNKEL (reference sequence). This chain's CDR3 is CASSQDQGGQGRAEAFF. In DNA, the CDR3 is TGTGCCAGCAGCCAAGATCAAGGGGGACAGGGCCGCGCTGAAGCTTTCTTT.

The chain employs TRBV18 and TRBJ1-2; perhaps TRBD1 as D (6 bases). CDR1 and CDR2 from the germline V gene are KGHSH and LQKENI. Trimming left V 6 bases short and J 8 bases short, with 13 bases between. The CDR3 is 12 residues long. CDR3 loop: CASSLIDRGYTF. As DNA, the CDR3 is TGTGCCAGCTCCCTGATTGACAGGGGCTACACCTTC.

A single count supports this clone. The CDR3 loop reads CASSLGLAGGANTGELFF. CDR3 coding DNA: TGCGCCAGCAGCTTGGGACTAGCGGGGGGAGCGAACACCGGGGAGCTGTTTTTT. This chain joins TRBV5-1 and TRBJ2-2; 13 bases match TRBD2. The germline gives CDR1 SGHRS, CDR2 YFSETQ. The V and J ends lost 0 bases and 0 bases, in that order; junction bases with no gene match: 2. CDR3 length: 18 amino acids.

The V gene is TRBV27, the J gene TRBJ2-1; TRBD2 matches 8 bases. V dropped 6 bases and J dropped 0; count of bases not matched to a gene: 4. CDR3 length equals 15 residues. Germline values: CDR1 MNHEY, CDR2 SMNVEV (reference sequence). CDR3 region: CASRIAGSSYNEQFF. As DNA, the CDR3 is TGTGCCAGCAGGATAGCGGGGAGCTCCTACAATGAGCAGTTCTTC.

This clone was seen just once. The chain combines TRBV7-2 with TRBJ2-2; 7 positions match TRBD1. CDR1 SGHTA and CDR2 FQGNSA come from the germline V gene. This CDR3 contains 16 residues. The V and J ends lost 1 base and 0 bases, in that order; junction bases with no gene match: 2. DNA for the CDR3: TGTGCCAGCAGCTTAGTTGGGACAGCGAACACCGGGGAGCTGTTTTTT. Its protein is CASSLVGTANTGELFF.

The V and J genes are TRBV10-2 and TRBJ1-1; D unresolved. The CDR3 covers 14 residues. Per germline, CDR1 WSHSY and CDR2 SAAADI. V lost 6 bases to trimming and J lost 3 bases, with 14 bases between them. In DNA form, the CDR3 reads TGCGCCAGCAGCGGATACCCGGGGTACACTGAAGCTTTCTTT. It encodes CASSGYPGYTEAFF.

The chain carries TRBV9 and TRBJ1-2; D unresolved. The CDR3 contains 12 residues. The V end was cut by 5 bases, the J end by 4 bases, with 9 bases between. Per germline, CDR1 SGDLS and CDR2 YYNGEE. The DNA for the CDR3 is TGTGCCAGCAGAGATAACAGCTATGGCTACACCTTC. Residues: CASRDNSYGYTF.

The chain has TRBV24-1 and TRBJ2-3; 12 positions agree with TRBD2. Germline loops: CDR1 KGHDR, CDR2 SFDVKD. Trimming at V came to 3 bases and at J to 5 bases, leaving 5 bases not matched to a gene. The CDR3 contains 16 residues. CDR3 coding DNA: TGTGCCACCAGTGATGGACTAGCGGGGCATGGAGATACGCAGTATTTT. Translation: CATSDGLAGHGDTQYF.

The chain carries TRBV4-2 and TRBJ1-5, with 7 bases lining up with TRBD1. There are 15 residues in the CDR3. With V trimmed by 4 bases and J by 7 bases, 10 bases remained unmatched. Germline CDR1 and CDR2: LGHNA and YNFKEQ. The CDR3 loop is CASSPRQGSEQPQHF. CDR3 sequence (DNA): TGTGCCAGCAGCCCCCGACAGGGTTCGGAGCAGCCCCAGCATTTT.

The chain uses TRBV2 and TRBJ2-7, with 10 bases that match TRBD2. With 6 bases clipped from V and 3 bases from J, the junction kept 2 bases outside the gene matches. Germline V gives CDR1 SNHLY, CDR2 FYNNEI. The CDR3 contains 13 residues. The CDR3 is CASRRTSGYEQYF. The CDR3 DNA is TGTGCCAGCAGGAGGACTAGCGGCTACGAGCAGTACTTC.

In the case of this clone: Sequence at one end of the junction differs from germline and may be a read error. CDR3 nucleotide sequence: TGTGCCTGGACAACGTTTGGACAGGGGCTATTTCTATTC. Translated, it gives CAWTTFGQGLFLF. The chain couples TRBV30 to TRBJ1-2; TRBD1 agrees at 9 bases. There are 13 residues in the CDR3. Germline-derived CDR1 and CDR2 are GTSNPN and SVGIG (reference sequence).

V and J are TRBV6-2 or TRBV6-3 and TRBJ1-6, with 8 nucleotides matching TRBD1. This CDR3 region has 17 residues. CDR1 and CDR2 from the germline V gene are MNHEY and SVGEGT. V shed 6 bases and J 1 base; nucleotides not matched to a gene: 8. The CDR3 DNA follows: TGTGCCAGCAGCCCCCTACAGGGGGGGTCCTATAATTCACCCCTCCACTTT. Protein: CASSPLQGGSYNSPLHF.

This sequence joins TRBV5-1 and TRBJ1-1; D ambiguous. V lost 6 bases and J 2 bases, leaving 14 bases between the germline ends. CDR1 and CDR2 from the germline V gene are SGHRS and YFSETQ. This CDR3 contains 14 residues. CDR3: CASTRSPPNTEAFF. CDR3 sequence (DNA): TGCGCCAGCACCCGGTCCCCACCTAACACTGAAGCTTTCTTT.

The chain employs TRBV12-3 or TRBV12-4 and TRBJ2-7, with D possibly matching TRBD2 (6 bases). This CDR3 comprises 12 residues. Trimming pared 2 bases from V and 6 bases from J, leaving 8 bases between. CDR3 region: CASSLRGGEQYF. CDR3 in DNA: TGTGCCAGCAGTTTAAGGGGAGGCGAGCAGTACTTC.

V is TRBV19 and J is TRBJ1-1, with D tentatively TRBD1 (5 bases). The CDR3 is 14 amino acids. Germline CDR1 LNHDA, CDR2 SQIVND (reference sequence). Trimming cost V 1 base and J 4 bases, with 10 bases left between them. This CDR3 is CASSIVLRGTEAFF. The CDR3 DNA follows: TGTGCCAGTAGTATAGTTCTTAGGGGCACTGAAGCTTTCTTT. The entire variable domain, with the rest obtained from reference TRBV19 and TRBJ1-1, is as follows: DGGITQSPKYLFRKEGQNVTLSCEQNLNHDAMYWYRQDPGQGLRLIYYSQIVNDFQKGDIAEGYSVSREKKESFPLTVTSAQKNPTAFYLCASSIVLRGTEAFFGQGTRLTVV.

This clone was found a few times. The chain couples TRBV14 to TRBJ1-1, with 11 bases aligning to TRBD1. This CDR3 is 15 amino acids long. V was pared by 4 bases and J by 6 bases, with 7 bases of the junction left unmatched. CDR1 is SGHDN, CDR2 FVKESK, per germline. This CDR3 reads CASSRGQGGYSEAFF. As DNA, the CDR3 is TGTGCCAGCAGCCGGGGACAGGGGGGTTACTCTGAAGCTTTCTTT. The full variable domain, completed using reference TRBV14 and TRBJ1-1, is EAGVTQFPSHSVIEKGQTVTLRCDPISGHDNLYWYRRVMGKEIKFLLHFVKESKQDESGMPNNRFLAERTGGTYSTLKVQPAELEDSGVYFCASSRGQGGYSEAFFGQGTRLTVV.

The chain is built from TRBV5-1 and TRBJ2-4; 7 bases line up with TRBD1. The CDR3 sequence is 19 residues long. Trimming took 0 bases from V and 2 from J; bases not matched to a gene: 14. Germline V gene data show CDR1 as SGHRS and CDR2 as YFSETQ. This chain's CDR3 is CASSLAGVGTEASKNIQYF. In nucleotides, the CDR3 is TGCGCCAGCAGCTTGGCCGGAGTCGGGACAGAAGCTTCCAAAAACATTCAGTACTTC.